The rows below give T cell receptor beta chains drawn from one sample of a study of shared clonotypes between healthy human individuals. Sequencing used immunoSEQ multiplex PCR; TCRdb keeps in-frame clones, though not all of them. The sample has hundreds of thousands of clones, approximately 95% seen once. The sequenced material came from naive CD4+ T cells sorted from blood. These receptors were collected from a woman in her twenties or thirties in good health. Each CDR3 is given with its conserved first and last residue. The D gene is left open where the match is weak. Size values are once, few and many counts, or a class for expanded clones, and some rows have none.

length: 15; V: TRBV9; size: NA; J: TRBJ1-2; D: TRBD1; CDR3: CASSEGTGGSYGYTF; DNA: TGTGCCAGCAGCGAGGGGACAGGGGGGTCCTATGGCTACACCTTC
length: 16; V: TRBV5-6; size: NA; J: TRBJ2-7; D: NA; CDR3: CASSLFMSGALYEQYF; DNA: TGTGCCAGCAGCTTGTTTATGTCAGGGGCCCTCTACGAGCAGTACTTC
length: 15; V: TRBV28; size: once; J: TRBJ1-2; D: TRBD1; CDR3: CASSPGQGGPYGYTF; DNA: TGTGCCAGCAGTCCGGGACAGGGGGGCCCCTATGGCTACACCTTC
length: 14; V: TRBV10-3; size: NA; J: TRBJ2-3; D: NA; CDR3: CAISEAGRTDTQYF; DNA: TGTGCCATCAGTGAGGCGGGCAGGACAGATACGCAGTATTTT
length: 13; V: TRBV2; size: few; J: TRBJ1-2; D: NA; CDR3: CARRTTGIYGYTF; DNA: TGTGCCAGACGGACAACAGGGATCTATGGCTACACCTTC
length: 13; V: TRBV10-2; size: NA; J: TRBJ2-1; D: NA; CDR3: CASRVAGNNEQFF; DNA: TGCGCCAGCAGAGTCGCCGGGAACAATGAGCAGTTCTTC
length: 17; V: TRBV5-4; size: NA; J: TRBJ2-7; D: TRBD2; CDR3: CASVKGLAGGVTYEQYF; DNA: TGTGCCAGCGTCAAGGGACTAGCGGGAGGAGTCACCTACGAGCAGTACTTC
length: 16; V: TRBV5-1; size: NA; J: TRBJ1-1; D: TRBD1; CDR3: CASSPGTAWTNTEAFF; DNA: TGCGCCAGCAGCCCCGGGACAGCTTGGACGAACACTGAAGCTTTCTTT
length: 13; V: TRBV28; size: NA; J: TRBJ2-1; D: TRBD2; CDR3: CATLGGLGNEQFF; DNA: TGTGCCACCCTCGGGGGGTTGGGCAATGAGCAGTTCTTC
length: 14; V: TRBV28; size: NA; J: TRBJ2-7; D: TRBD1; CDR3: CASSTRQGVYEQYF; DNA: TGTGCCAGCAGTACTCGACAGGGAGTCTACGAGCAGTACTTC
length: 16; V: TRBV4-1; size: NA; J: TRBJ2-7; D: NA; CDR3: CASSQASRRNSYEQYF; DNA: TGCGCCAGCAGCCAAGCTAGTCGCAGGAACTCCTACGAGCAGTACTTC
length: 11; V: TRBV28; size: NA; J: TRBJ1-5; D: NA; CDR3: CASSRNQPQHF; DNA: TGTGCCAGCAGTCGCAATCAGCCCCAGCATTTT
length: 12; V: TRBV29-1; size: once; J: TRBJ1-4; D: NA; CDR3: CSVGGRDEKLFF; DNA: TGCAGCGTTGGGGGGCGCGATGAAAAACTGTTTTTT
length: 16; V: TRBV18; size: NA; J: TRBJ2-7; D: NA; CDR3: CASSLSWVGGTYEQYF; DNA: TGTGCCAGCTCACTTTCGTGGGTTGGAGGAACCTACGAGCAGTACTTC
length: 15; V: TRBV4-2; size: NA; J: TRBJ2-1; D: NA; CDR3: CASSPRTDFYNEQFF; DNA: TGTGCCAGCAGCCCTAGAACGGACTTCTACAATGAGCAGTTCTTC
length: 17; V: TRBV18; size: NA; J: TRBJ2-3; D: NA; CDR3: CASSPGGLAISTDTQYF; DNA: TGTGCCAGCTCACCCGGAGGGCTAGCGATAAGCACAGATACGCAGTATTTT
length: 13; V: TRBV6-5; size: NA; J: TRBJ2-7; D: NA; CDR3: CASSYEEGTGKYF; DNA: TGTGCCAGCAGTTACGAGGAAGGGACGGGGAAGTACTTC
length: 17; V: TRBV28; size: NA; J: TRBJ2-6; D: NA; CDR3: CASTRGHRFSGANVLTF; DNA: TGTGCCAGCACCCGGGGACATAGGTTCTCTGGGGCCAACGTCCTGACTTTC
length: 14; V: TRBV5-6; size: NA; J: TRBJ2-7; D: NA; CDR3: CASGSGLMSYEQYF; DNA: TGTGCCAGCGGATCCGGGCTCATGTCCTACGAGCAGTACTTC
length: 12; V: TRBV7-2; size: NA; J: TRBJ1-2; D: NA; CDR3: CASIKALGGYTF; DNA: TGTGCCAGCATCAAGGCTTTAGGGGGCTACACCTTC